A single TCR beta chain is shown here with its context. The antigen is not known. The CDR3 is made up of 15 amino acids. The V gene lost 5 bases and the J gene lost 2 bases, with 15 bases spanning the gap. CDR1 and CDR2 (germline): SGHVS, FQNEAQ. TCRdb keeps only in-frame clones here, not all; method: immunoSEQ multiplex PCR. The sample consists of tens of thousands of clones, roughly 81% of them appearing once. Before sequencing, viral peptide pools were used by the ViraFEST assay to expand antigen-specific CD4+ T cells. Culture lasted over 9 days before CD4+ T cell isolation. Each participant was given two doses of one vaccine (BNT162b2 or mRNA-1273). The researchers cultured around 2 million PBMC per well with 9.5 to 10 IU/ml IL-2 and roughly 9.2 ug/ml peptides. On day 3 and again on day 7, half the medium was replaced with IL-2 medium. The sample belongs to a study of vaccination effects on CD4 cells after COVID-19. General study points: Marked clonal contraction was seen in infection- and vaccine-induced clones late after vaccination.

This chain connects TRBV7-8 to TRBJ1-2, with D perhaps matching TRBD1 (6 bases). The receptor's source is a human donor who received a COVID-19 vaccine. The material was CD4+ T cells from PBMCs cultured with HCoV-229E spike peptides, obtained after COVID-19 vaccination. CDR3 loop: CASSPTQGINYGYTF. CDR3 DNA sequence: TGTGCCAGCAGCCCAACACAGGGAATAAACTATGGCTACACCTTC.